This T cell receptor (beta chain) came from a study of control samples from healthy donors and cancer patients. The CDR3 runs to 11 residues. V lost 5 bases, J lost 7 bases, and 11 bases lay in between. CDR1 and CDR2 (germline): DFQATT, SNEGSKA (reference sequence). Data came from immunoSEQ multiplex PCR; TCRdb stores just in-frame clones and leaves some out. The repertoire has some 95,000 clones, around 80% of them found once; the top ten carry about 10%. This receptor was identified in a woman in her twenties or thirties in good health. The V and J genes are TRBV20-1 and TRBJ1-1, with D tentatively TRBD1 (5 bases). The sequenced sample consisted of blood. Here the CDR3 reads CSALRQLEAFF. The DNA of the CDR3 is TGCAGTGCTCTTCGACAGCTTGAAGCTTTCTTT.